The 17 T cell receptor beta chains given below trace back to one sample, sequenced in a study of OX40 agonist ivuxolimab in advanced cancers. This table comes from immunoSEQ multiplex PCR, and its TCRdb copy is limited to in-frame clones, with some not included. The table includes tens of thousands of clones, over 75% detected once. The starting material was CD4+ or CD8+ T cells sorted from blood, obtained in a trial of the OX40 agonist ivuxolimab. The origin of the receptors is an adult with an advanced solid tumor such as melanoma, head and neck, liver or kidney cancer.

Regarding this clone: Mismatch with germline at one junction end may stem from a read error. The chain is built from TRBV7-2 and TRBJ2-1; D gene uncertain. This CDR3 is built from 11 residues. Germline V gene lookup returns CDR1 SGHTA and CDR2 FQGNSA. This CDR3 is CASTLYNEQFF. CDR3 DNA sequence: TGTGCCAGCACCTTATACAATGAGCAGTTCTTC.

The chain has TRBV10-3 and TRBJ2-5, with 15 positions matching TRBD2. CDR3 length: 13 residues. V was clipped by 10 bases and J by 5 bases; unmatched bases: 2. Germline assignment: CDR1 ENHRY and CDR2 SYGVKD. CDR3 nucleotide sequence: TGTGCCACAGGACTAGCGGGAGGGGAGACCCAGTACTTC. Translation gives CATGLAGGETQYF.

This chain joins TRBV6-5 and TRBJ1-6; D call uncertain. The V gene's germline CDR1 is MNHEY and CDR2 SVGAGI. There are 13 residues in the CDR3. The V and J ends lost 10 bases and 0 bases respectively, with 7 bases between them. The CDR3 DNA reads TGTGCCACCCGGCTCTCCTATAATTCACCCCTCCACTTT. Translating it yields CATRLSYNSPLHF.

This chain joins TRBV6-6 and TRBJ1-2; possibly TRBD1 for D (5 bases). Germline CDR1 is MNHNY and CDR2 is SVGAGI (reference sequence). The CDR3 has 14 amino acids. V dropped 4 bases and J dropped 4 bases, with 13 bases sitting between them. CDR3 residues: CASSFTSRVYGYTF. Written as DNA, the CDR3 is TGTGCCAGCAGTTTTACCAGCAGGGTCTATGGCTACACCTTC.

V is TRBV18 and J is TRBJ1-5; 7 nucleotides match TRBD1. This CDR3 is 16 amino acids long. V shed 2 bases and J 2 bases; nucleotides not matched to a gene: 6. Germline V CDR1 and CDR2: KGHSH, LQKENI. The CDR3 protein is CASSPDKTGGNQPQHF. CDR3 DNA: TGTGCCAGCTCACCAGACAAAACAGGGGGCAATCAGCCCCAGCATTTT.

The chain is built from TRBV11-1 and TRBJ1-2; perhaps TRBD1 as D (6 bases). This CDR3 spans 12 amino acids. Looked up from germline, CDR1 is SGHAT and CDR2 is FQDESV (reference sequence). The V and J ends lost 3 bases and 5 bases respectively, with 7 bases between them. CDR3 amino acids: CASSLQGYGYTF. In DNA, the CDR3 is TGTGCCAGCAGCTTGCAGGGGTATGGCTACACCTTC.

This chain connects TRBV11-2 to TRBJ2-7, with a weak D call TRBD2 (6 bases). This CDR3 region has 15 residues. Germline CDR1 reads SGHAT; CDR2 reads FQNNGV. The V end lost 1 base, the J end lost 3 bases, and 13 bases lay between the germline ends. CDR3 bases: TGTGCCAGCAGCTTAGCCGGAGGGGTAGGCTACGAGCAGTACTTC. It codes for CASSLAGGVGYEQYF. Full variable domain (missing parts from reference TRBV11-2 and TRBJ2-7): EAGVAQSPRYKIIEKRQSVAFWCNPISGHATLYWYQQILGQGPKLLIQFQNNGVVDDSQLPKDRFSAERLKGVDSTLKIQPAKLEDSAVYLCASSLAGGVGYEQYFGPGTRLTVT.

This chain joins TRBV28 and TRBJ2-6; TRBD2 aligns across 9 bases. Per the germline V gene, CDR1 is MDHEN and CDR2 is SYDVKM. This CDR3 is built from 16 residues. The V segment lost 7 bases and the J segment 0 bases; nucleotides outside the gene matches: 4. The CDR3 is CASTLAGTSGANVLTF. The CDR3 DNA follows: TGTGCCAGCACCCTAGCGGGAACCTCTGGGGCCAACGTCCTGACTTTC.

This rearrangement joins TRBV10-2 to TRBJ2-5, with 12 bases lining up with TRBD2. This CDR3 is built from 14 residues. V shed 6 bases and J 5 bases; nucleotides not matched to a gene: 4. Germline loops: CDR1 WSHSY, CDR2 SAAADI. The chain's CDR3 is CASRTTSGGETQYF. The CDR3 coding sequence is TGCGCCAGCAGGACAACTAGCGGGGGGGAGACCCAGTACTTC.

The CDR3 sequence is CRAGTSQGEQFF. CDR3 sequence (DNA): TGCAGGGCCGGGACTAGCCAGGGTGAGCAGTTCTTC. The chain uses TRBV29-1 and TRBJ2-1; TRBD2 agrees at 9 bases. Per the germline V gene, CDR1 is SQVTM and CDR2 is ANQGSEA. The CDR3 loop spans 12 amino acids.

The chain couples TRBV27 to TRBJ2-5; 10 bases agree with TRBD1. J was trimmed by 6 bases and V by 1 base; bases with no gene match: 8. In germline, CDR1 is MNHEY, CDR2 SMNVEV (reference sequence). The CDR3 runs to 16 residues. The CDR3 sequence: CASSLLGQGPGKTQYF. CDR3 DNA: TGTGCCAGCAGTTTATTGGGACAGGGGCCCGGAAAGACCCAGTACTTC.

The chain employs TRBV10-3 and TRBJ2-7, with D unclear. The CDR3 totals 14 residues. Germline CDR1 reads ENHRY; CDR2 reads SYGVKD. V lost 4 bases to trimming and J lost 4 bases, with 14 bases between them. For the CDR3, the DNA is TGTGCCATCAGTGTGAACAAGGGTCCGTACGAGCAGTACTTC. Its protein product is CAISVNKGPYEQYF.

The chain combines TRBV6-1 with TRBJ2-1, with a possible D match to TRBD2 (5 bases). The V gene lost 7 bases and the J gene lost 7 bases, with 11 bases spanning the gap. The CDR3 length is 12 residues. CDR1 and CDR2 (germline): MNHNS, SASEGT. The CDR3 region has the DNA TGTGCCAGCACGGGAAATTGGAATGAGCAGTTCTTC. Translated: CASTGNWNEQFF.

V gene TRBV7-9 combines with J gene TRBJ2-5, with a possible D match to TRBD2 (5 bases). This CDR3 contains 15 residues. Germline CDR1 is SEHNR and CDR2 is FQNEAQ (reference sequence). V gave up 5 bases and J gave up 1 base, with 14 bases separating them. DNA for the CDR3: TGTGCCAGCAGCAACCCCCGGGGAACCCAAGAGACCCAGTACTTC. This encodes CASSNPRGTQETQYF.

CDR3 bases: TGTGCCAGCAGCTTGGCATCTGGCCATTCCAGCAATCAGCCCCAGCATTTT. Translation gives CASSLASGHSSNQPQHF. This sequence joins TRBV5-6 and TRBJ1-5, with D unresolved. The CDR3 length is 17 residues. Trimming removed 0 bases at V and 1 base at J, with 14 bases between. The germline V gene encodes CDR1 SGHDT and CDR2 YYEEEE.

The chain joins TRBV6-5 to TRBJ1-1; D may be TRBD1 (5 bases). Germline V gene data show CDR1 as MNHEY and CDR2 as SVGAGI. The CDR3 is made up of 14 amino acids. The V end lost 6 bases, the J end lost 1 base, and 12 bases lay between the germline ends. CDR3 protein: CASRRPGGNTEAFF. CDR3 in DNA: TGTGCCAGCAGACGCCCGGGGGGGAACACTGAAGCTTTCTTT.

V and J are TRBV4-1 and TRBJ1-5; 10 nucleotides match TRBD1. The trim removed 2 bases at V and 6 bases at J, leaving 1 base unmatched. Germline CDR1 and CDR2: MGHRA and YSYEKL. The CDR3 runs 14 residues. CDR3 coding DNA: TGCGCCAGCAGCCAACGGACAGGGGGTCAGCCCCAGCATTTT. Protein product: CASSQRTGGQPQHF.